The entry below gives a single T cell receptor beta chain sequence along with its context. The data derive from a study of blood T cell repertoires in COVID-19. Sequencing was performed with immunoSEQ multiplex PCR; in TCRdb, only in-frame clones are kept and a portion is missing. The repertoire consists of fewer than 350,000 clones, with 75% to 90% occurring once and the leading ten covering around 2%. The ends lost 4 bases at V and 4 bases at J; junction bases unmatched: 8. The CDR3 is 17 residues long. CDR1 SEHNR and CDR2 FQNEAQ come from the germline V gene (reference sequence). The sequenced material came from PBMCs or T cells enriched from blood (not recorded which). This sequence was found in a woman aged 25 to 39 who had been exposed to COVID-19. This chain joins TRBV7-9 and TRBJ2-3; 13 bases map to TRBD2. This CDR3 reads CASSSPRTSGGADTQYF. Written as DNA, the CDR3 is TGTGCCAGCAGCTCCCCCCGGACTAGCGGGGGAGCAGATACGCAGTATTTT.